This note documents a single T cell receptor (beta chain) sequence. Its antigen is as yet unknown. This sample is part of a study of OX40 agonist ivuxolimab in advanced cancers. Study as a whole: A history of anti-PD-1, anti-PD-L1 or anti-CTLA-4 therapy was acceptable, and over 35% had some. Study-level results: The authors also found low normalized T-cell clonal expansion in some nonresponders. CD8+ T cells were the subset that, on average, had more expanded clones than CD4+.

The V gene lost 3 bases and the J gene lost 1 base, with 11 bases spanning the gap. The length of the CDR3 is 15 residues. Germline values: CDR1 SGHRS, CDR2 YFSETQ. Measured with immunoSEQ multiplex PCR; TCRdb has only the in-frame clones, and not every one. The data contain roughly 70,000 clones, roughly 82% of them singletons. Autoimmune disease history or systemic immunosuppression disqualified patients. The source is an adult with an advanced solid tumor such as melanoma, head and neck, liver or kidney cancer. Sequencing was performed on CD4+ or CD8+ T cells sorted from blood, taken in a trial of the OX40 agonist ivuxolimab. V gene TRBV5-1 combines with J gene TRBJ2-1, with D possibly called TRBD1 or TRBD2 (5 bases each). The CDR3 region has the DNA TGCGCCAGCAGCTCCGGGACGGGATCCTACAATGAGCAGTTCTTC. This translates into CASSSGTGSYNEQFF.